This is a list of T cell receptor beta chains from one sample in a study of cytomegalovirus exposure and HLA in healthy donors. Profiling relied on immunoSEQ multiplex PCR, and the TCRdb table lists in-frame clones only, not all of them. The profile shows 43,000 or so clones, around 77% of them singletons. Sequenced sample: PBMCs. The receptors were sampled from a man aged 30 to 45 in good health and CMV-seronegative. Both conserved end residues are part of each CDR3. Fields, in order: clone size, J gene, D gene, V gene, CDR3 DNA, CDR3 protein. A D gene is named only where the DNA matches it firmly. Only some rows state a clone size, as once, few, many or a class for expanded clones.

>once|TRBJ2-7|.|TRBV2
TGTGCCAGCAGTGAACGCAGGGCCTACGAGCAGTACTTC
CASSERRAYEQYF
>.|TRBJ2-1|TRBD1|TRBV5-1
TGCGCCAGCACCAAACAGGGGGCTCTGTCCAATGAGCAGTTCTTC
CASTKQGALSNEQFF
>.|TRBJ2-2|TRBD1|TRBV11-3
TGTGCCAGCAGCTTGGTGACAGGGGGCAAAGGGGAGCTGTTTTTT
CASSLVTGGKGELFF
>.|TRBJ2-1|.|TRBV6-5
TGTGCCAGCAGCGGAGGGAGGATGGAGTTCTTC
CASSGGRMEFF
>.|TRBJ2-1|TRBD2|TRBV9
TGTGCCAGCAGCGACGGGGGGGGCTCCTACAATGAGCAGTTCTTC
CASSDGGGSYNEQFF
>.|TRBJ2-1|.|TRBV6-5
TGTGCCACTCGACAGGTCTCCTACAATGAGCAGTTCTTC
CATRQVSYNEQFF
>.|TRBJ2-7|TRBD2|TRBV27
TGTGCCAGCAGTTTAGGGACTAGCGGGAGTCGAACCTACGAGCAGTACTTC
CASSLGTSGSRTYEQYF
>few|TRBJ2-1|TRBD2|TRBV4-3
TGCGCCAGCAGCCTGGGACTAGCGGGAGAGGCCTACAATGAGCAGTTCTTC
CASSLGLAGEAYNEQFF
>.|TRBJ2-3|.|TRBV7-9
TGTGCCAGCAGGCTTCGAGGGAGCACAGATACGCAGTATTTT
CASRLRGSTDTQYF
>.|TRBJ2-1|.|TRBV2
TGTGCCAGCAGTGAATATAGTGAGCAGTTCTTC
CASSEYSEQFF